The 11 T cell receptor beta chains reported below all come from one sample, sequenced in a study of blood T cell repertoires in COVID-19. Profiled with immunoSEQ multiplex PCR; TCRdb holds only in-frame clones, not every one. The table lists about 140,000 clones, 88% of them singletons, with approximately 10% in the top ten. The sequencing input was peripheral blood. The receptor source for this set is a man aged 60 to 69 with active or convalescent COVID-19.

The V gene is TRBV18, the J gene TRBJ2-7, with 8 bases aligning to TRBD1. Germline trimming cut 4 bases from V and 5 bases from J; bases unmatched to any gene: 4. This CDR3 has 13 residues. Germline V gene lookup returns CDR1 KGHSH and CDR2 LQKENI. The CDR3: CASSQGQGDEQYF. The DNA for the CDR3 is TGTGCCAGCTCACAAGGACAGGGAGACGAGCAGTACTTC.

J is TRBJ1-2 and V is TRBV29-1; 10 nucleotides agree with TRBD1. Per the germline V gene, CDR1 is SQVTM and CDR2 is ANQGSEA. Unmatched junction bases numbered 8, after V lost 5 bases and J lost 8 bases. CDR3 length equals 13 residues. CDR3 sequence: CSVRGGQGYGYTF. CDR3 coding DNA: TGCAGCGTTAGGGGGGGACAGGGGTACGGCTACACCTTC.

The chain is built from TRBV9 and TRBJ1-2; D might be TRBD1 (5 bases). The CDR3 has 13 residues. Trimming shortened V by 3 bases and J by 8 bases, and 14 bases separated the two germline ends. The germline V gene encodes CDR1 SGDLS and CDR2 YYNGEE. In DNA, the CDR3 is TGTGCCAGCAGCGACGGAGGGGTTGCGGGCTACACCTTC. Its protein product is CASSDGGVAGYTF.

The chain has TRBV7-9 and TRBJ2-2; D perhaps matches TRBD1 (7 bases). Germline V gene lookup returns CDR1 SEHNR and CDR2 FQNEAQ (reference sequence). V was cut by 10 bases and J by 5 bases, with 20 bases left in between. This CDR3 spans 15 amino acids. The CDR3 is CAIGEAGGMTGELFF. The CDR3 DNA reads TGTGCCATTGGGGAGGCAGGGGGAATGACCGGGGAGCTGTTTTTT.

The rearrangement uses TRBV3-1 (or the pseudogene TRBV3-2) and TRBJ2-3, with D perhaps matching TRBD1 (5 bases). Germline CDR1 and CDR2: LGHDT and YNNKEL (reference sequence). This CDR3 region has 15 residues. Trimming took 4 bases from V and 0 from J, leaving 11 bases between them. The chain's CDR3 is CASSPSPGSTDTQYF. CDR3 bases: TGTGCCAGCAGCCCCTCCCCAGGGAGCACAGATACGCAGTATTTT.

The chain combines TRBV28 with TRBJ2-5, with 9 bases fitting TRBD1. This CDR3 has 15 residues. Germline V gene sequence: CDR1 MDHEN, CDR2 SYDVKM. Unmatched junction bases numbered 5, after V lost 3 bases and J lost 3 bases. DNA of the CDR3: TGTGCCAGCAGTTTCCTCGGGACAGGGAAAGAGACCCAGTACTTC. Protein: CASSFLGTGKETQYF.

The CDR3 loop reads CASSPLGQGAASGRGYEQYF. The CDR3 DNA reads as TGTGCCAGCAGTCCCCTCGGACAGGGGGCGGCTAGCGGGAGAGGCTACGAGCAGTACTTC. The rearrangement uses TRBV6-6 and TRBJ2-7, with a weak D call TRBD1 (11 bases). V gave up 5 bases and J gave up 3 bases, with 32 bases separating them. Germline assignment: CDR1 MNHNY and CDR2 SVGAGI (reference sequence). The CDR3 is 20 residues long.

V gene TRBV10-2 combines with J gene TRBJ1-5, with D possibly TRBD1 on 5 matching bases. Trimming took off 8 bases at V and 3 bases at J, with 14 bases between the two ends. The CDR3 has 14 residues. From germline, CDR1 is WSHSY and CDR2 SAAADI. CDR3 coding DNA: TGCGCCAGCGCTCAGGACACCTACAATCAGCCCCAGCATTTT. The encoded protein is CASAQDTYNQPQHF.

The rearrangement uses TRBV18 and TRBJ2-7; 8 bases match TRBD2. The CDR3 has 14 amino acids. The germline V gene has CDR1 KGHSH and CDR2 LQKENI. J was trimmed by 3 bases and V by 3 bases; bases with no gene match: 4. CDR3 DNA: TGTGCCAGCTCACCGGGACGGGAGGGCTACGAGCAGTACTTC. Translated: CASSPGREGYEQYF.

This chain uses TRBV3-1 (or the pseudogene TRBV3-2) with TRBJ2-1; 8 bases are a match to TRBD2. V dropped 1 base and J dropped 0; count of bases not matched to a gene: 2. CDR1 LGHDT and CDR2 YNNKEL come from the germline V gene (reference sequence). This CDR3 is built from 16 residues. Here the CDR3 reads CASSQALAGSYNEQFF. The CDR3 region has the DNA TGTGCCAGCAGCCAAGCCCTAGCGGGCTCCTACAATGAGCAGTTCTTC.

Concerning this clone: The same CDR3 can be traced to other DNA sequences in this sample. V usage is TRBV7-2 and J usage is TRBJ1-5; D not certain. Germline V lookup: CDR1 SGHTA, CDR2 FQGNSA. CDR3 length: 13 amino acids. The ends were cut back, 0 bases at V and 3 bases at J, with 3 bases in the middle. Here the CDR3 reads CASSLAYNQPQHF. The CDR3, as DNA: TGTGCCAGCAGCTTAGCGTACAATCAGCCCCAGCATTTT.